The sequence of this T cell receptor beta chain was determined in a study of PD-1 blockade in classical Hodgkin lymphoma. Data came from immunoSEQ multiplex PCR; TCRdb stores just in-frame clones and leaves some out. This repertoire shows 40,000 to 45,000 clones, approximately 83% found once; its top ten account for about 22%. Each of the patients experienced relapse following autologous stem cell transplantation, and their brentuximab vedotin exposure differed. CDR1 SGHNT and CDR2 YYREEE come from the germline V gene (reference sequence). The CDR3 is made up of 15 amino acids. V trimming: 0 bases; J trimming: 7 bases; junction bases outside the gene matches: 1.

The chain couples TRBV5-4 to TRBJ2-2; 12 bases are a match to TRBD2. This clonotype originated in a human donor with classical Hodgkin lymphoma. Sequences were derived from peripheral blood mononuclear cells (PBMCs), sampled at baseline. For the CDR3, the DNA is TGTGCCAGCAGCTTGGGACTAGCGGGAGTCGGGGAGCTGTTTTTT. Amino acids: CASSLGLAGVGELFF.